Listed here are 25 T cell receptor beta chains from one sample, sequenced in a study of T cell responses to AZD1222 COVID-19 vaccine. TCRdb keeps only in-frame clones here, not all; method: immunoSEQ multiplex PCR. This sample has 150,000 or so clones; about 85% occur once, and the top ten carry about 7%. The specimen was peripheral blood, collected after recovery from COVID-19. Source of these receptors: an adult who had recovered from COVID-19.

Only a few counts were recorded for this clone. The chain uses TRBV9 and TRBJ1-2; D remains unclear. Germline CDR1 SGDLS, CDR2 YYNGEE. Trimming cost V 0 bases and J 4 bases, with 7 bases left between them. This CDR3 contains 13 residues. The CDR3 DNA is TGTGCCAGCAGCGTAGATGGTGGCTATGGCTACACCTTC. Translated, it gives CASSVDGGYGYTF.

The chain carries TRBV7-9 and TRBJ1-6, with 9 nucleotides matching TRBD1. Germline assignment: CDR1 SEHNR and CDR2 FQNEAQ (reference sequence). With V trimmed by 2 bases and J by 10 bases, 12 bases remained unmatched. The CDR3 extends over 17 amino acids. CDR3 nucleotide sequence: TGTGCCAGCAGCTTACCGGGACAGGGCTGGGGACAGTCACCCCTCCACTTT. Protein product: CASSLPGQGWGQSPLHF.

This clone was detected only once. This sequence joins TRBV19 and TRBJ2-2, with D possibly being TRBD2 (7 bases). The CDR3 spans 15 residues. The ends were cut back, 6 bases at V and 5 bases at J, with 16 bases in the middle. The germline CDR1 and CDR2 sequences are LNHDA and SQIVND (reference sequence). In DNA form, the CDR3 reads TGTGCCAGTAGCCCCGGGGGGCGGTGGACCGGGGAGCTGTTTTTT. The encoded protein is CASSPGGRWTGELFF. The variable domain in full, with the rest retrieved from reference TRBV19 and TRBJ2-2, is DGGITQSPKYLFRKEGQNVTLSCEQNLNHDAMYWYRQDPGQGLRLIYYSQIVNDFQKGDIAEGYSVSREKKESFPLTVTSAQKNPTAFYLCASSPGGRWTGELFFGEGSRLTVL.

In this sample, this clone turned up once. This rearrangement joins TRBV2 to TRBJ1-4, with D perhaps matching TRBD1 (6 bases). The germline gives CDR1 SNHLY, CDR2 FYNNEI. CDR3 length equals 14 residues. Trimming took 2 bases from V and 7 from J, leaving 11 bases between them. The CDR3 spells CASSENRGVEKLFF. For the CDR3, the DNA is TGTGCCAGCAGTGAAAATAGGGGGGTTGAAAAACTGTTTTTT.

Here the CDR3 DNA reads TGCGCCAGCAGCCCGACTCGGGGGTACACCGGGGAGCTGTTTTTT. This translates into CASSPTRGYTGELFF. The chain employs TRBV4-3 and TRBJ2-2, with D perhaps TRBD2 (6 bases). Germline V gene lookup returns CDR1 LGHNA and CDR2 YSLEER. The CDR3 spans 15 residues. Trimming left V 4 bases short and J 3 bases short, with 12 bases between.

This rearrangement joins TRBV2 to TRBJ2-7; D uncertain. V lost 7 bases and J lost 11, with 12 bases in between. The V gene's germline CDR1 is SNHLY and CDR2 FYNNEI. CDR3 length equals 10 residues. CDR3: CASMGKVKYF. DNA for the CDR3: TGTGCCAGCATGGGGAAGGTGAAGTACTTC.

The CDR3 nucleotides read TGTGCCAGCAGCCAAGGCCGGCGGGAGGGCTTAGGGGAGACCCAGTACTTC. Its translation is CASSQGRREGLGETQYF. The V gene is TRBV3-1 (or the pseudogene TRBV3-2), the J gene TRBJ2-5; 9 positions match TRBD2. The trim removed 1 base at V and 5 bases at J, leaving 11 bases unmatched. Germline V gene lookup returns CDR1 LGHDT and CDR2 YNNKEL (reference sequence). The CDR3 runs 17 residues.

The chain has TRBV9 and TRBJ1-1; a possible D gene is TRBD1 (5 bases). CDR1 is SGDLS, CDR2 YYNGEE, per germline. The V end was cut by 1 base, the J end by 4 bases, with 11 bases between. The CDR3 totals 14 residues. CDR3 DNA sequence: TGTGCCAGCAGCGTACAGGGCGCGACCACTGAAGCTTTCTTT. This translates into CASSVQGATTEAFF.

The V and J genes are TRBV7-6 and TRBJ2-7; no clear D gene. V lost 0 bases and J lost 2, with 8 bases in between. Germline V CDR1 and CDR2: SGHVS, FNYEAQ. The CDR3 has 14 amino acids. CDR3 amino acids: CASSLAQLPYEQYF. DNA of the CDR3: TGTGCCAGCAGCTTAGCCCAGCTCCCCTACGAGCAGTACTTC.

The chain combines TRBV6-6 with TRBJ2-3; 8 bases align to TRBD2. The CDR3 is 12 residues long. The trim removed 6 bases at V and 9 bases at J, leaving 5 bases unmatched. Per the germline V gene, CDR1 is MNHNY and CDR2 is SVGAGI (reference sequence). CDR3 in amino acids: CASRTGGETQYF. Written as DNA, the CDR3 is TGTGCCAGCAGAACGGGGGGGGAAACGCAGTATTTT.

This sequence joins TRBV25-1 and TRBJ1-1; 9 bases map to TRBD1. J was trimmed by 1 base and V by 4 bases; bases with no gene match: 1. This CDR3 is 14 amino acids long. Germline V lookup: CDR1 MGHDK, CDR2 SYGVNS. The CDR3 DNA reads TGTGCCAGCAGTGTGACAGGGGGGAACACTGAAGCTTTCTTT. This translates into CASSVTGGNTEAFF.

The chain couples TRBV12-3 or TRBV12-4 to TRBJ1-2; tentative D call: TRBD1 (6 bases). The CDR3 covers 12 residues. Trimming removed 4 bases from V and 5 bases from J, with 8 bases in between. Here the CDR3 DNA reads TGTGCCAGCAGTTCCCAGGGGTATGGCTACACCTTC. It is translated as CASSSQGYGYTF.

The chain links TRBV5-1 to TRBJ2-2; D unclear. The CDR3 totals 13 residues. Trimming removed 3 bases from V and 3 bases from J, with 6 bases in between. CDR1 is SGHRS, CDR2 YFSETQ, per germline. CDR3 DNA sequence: TGCGCCAGCAGCTATGGGTACACCGGGGAGCTGTTTTTT. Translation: CASSYGYTGELFF.

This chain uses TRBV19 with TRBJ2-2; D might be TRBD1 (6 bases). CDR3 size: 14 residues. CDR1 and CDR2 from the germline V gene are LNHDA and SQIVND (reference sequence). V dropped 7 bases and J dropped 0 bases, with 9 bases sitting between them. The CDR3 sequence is CASTRTANTGELFF. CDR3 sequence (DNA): TGTGCCAGTACCCGGACAGCGAACACCGGGGAGCTGTTTTTT.

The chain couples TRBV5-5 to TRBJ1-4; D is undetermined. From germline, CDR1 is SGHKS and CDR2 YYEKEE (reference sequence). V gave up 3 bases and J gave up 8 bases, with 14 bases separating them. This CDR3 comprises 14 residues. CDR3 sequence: CASSSSGAAEKLFF. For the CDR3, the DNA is TGTGCCAGCAGCTCGTCGGGTGCGGCCGAAAAACTGTTTTTT.

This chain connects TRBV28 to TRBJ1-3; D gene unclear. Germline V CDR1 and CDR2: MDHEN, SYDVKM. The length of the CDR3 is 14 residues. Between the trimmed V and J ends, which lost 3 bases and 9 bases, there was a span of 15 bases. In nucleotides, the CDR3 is TGTGCCAGCAGTTTCGGTAGCCTCCCGGGCACCATATATTTT. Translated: CASSFGSLPGTIYF.

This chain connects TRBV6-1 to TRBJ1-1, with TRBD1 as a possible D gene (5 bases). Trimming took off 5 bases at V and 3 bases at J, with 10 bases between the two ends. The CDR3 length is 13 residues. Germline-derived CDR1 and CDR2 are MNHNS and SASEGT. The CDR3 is CASSLTEYTEAFF. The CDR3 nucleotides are TGTGCCAGCAGTTTGACAGAATACACTGAAGCTTTCTTT.

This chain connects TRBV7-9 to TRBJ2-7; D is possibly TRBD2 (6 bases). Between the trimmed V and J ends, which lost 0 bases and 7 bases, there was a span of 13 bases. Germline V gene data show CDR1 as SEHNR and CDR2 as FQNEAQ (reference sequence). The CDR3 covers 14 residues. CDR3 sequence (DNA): TGTGCCAGCAGCTTAGCGGGACTCCCTCAAGAGCAGTACTTC. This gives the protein CASSLAGLPQEQYF.

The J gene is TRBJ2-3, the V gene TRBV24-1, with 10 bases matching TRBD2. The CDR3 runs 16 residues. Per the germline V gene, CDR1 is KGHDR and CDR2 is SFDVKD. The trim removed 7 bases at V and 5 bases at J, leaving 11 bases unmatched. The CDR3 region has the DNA TGTGCCACCAGCAGACCGACTAGCGGGTCGGTAGATACGCAGTATTTT. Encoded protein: CATSRPTSGSVDTQYF.

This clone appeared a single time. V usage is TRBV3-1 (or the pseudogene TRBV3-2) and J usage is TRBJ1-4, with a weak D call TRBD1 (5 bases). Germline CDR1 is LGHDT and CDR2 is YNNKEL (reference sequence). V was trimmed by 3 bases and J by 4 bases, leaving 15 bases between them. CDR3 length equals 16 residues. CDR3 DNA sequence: TGTGCCAGCAGCCAGGGATCGACAGTCAGTAATGAAAAACTGTTTTTT. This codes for CASSQGSTVSNEKLFF.

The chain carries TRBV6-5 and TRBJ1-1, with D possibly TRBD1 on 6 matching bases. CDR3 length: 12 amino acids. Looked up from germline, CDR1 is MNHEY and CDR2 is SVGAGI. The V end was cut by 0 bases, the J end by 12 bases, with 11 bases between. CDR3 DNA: TGTGCCAGCAGTTACTCCCCAGGGGAAACTTTCTTT. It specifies CASSYSPGETFF.

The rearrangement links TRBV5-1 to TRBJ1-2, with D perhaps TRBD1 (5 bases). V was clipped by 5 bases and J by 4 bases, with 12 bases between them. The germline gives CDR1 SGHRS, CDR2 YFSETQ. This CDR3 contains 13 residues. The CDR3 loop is CASRWDRVYGYTF. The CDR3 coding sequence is TGCGCCAGCAGATGGGACCGAGTCTATGGCTACACCTTC.

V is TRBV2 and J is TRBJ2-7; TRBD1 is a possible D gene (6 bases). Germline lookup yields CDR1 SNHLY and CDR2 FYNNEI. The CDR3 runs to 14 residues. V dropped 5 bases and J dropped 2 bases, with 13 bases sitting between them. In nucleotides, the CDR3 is TGTGCCAGCAGTACGACAGGAAACCCCTACGAGCAGTACTTC. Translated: CASSTTGNPYEQYF.

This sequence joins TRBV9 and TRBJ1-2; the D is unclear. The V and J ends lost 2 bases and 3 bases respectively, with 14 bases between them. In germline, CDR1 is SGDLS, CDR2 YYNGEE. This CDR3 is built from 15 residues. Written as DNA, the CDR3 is TGTGCCAGCAGCGTTGACACGGGATTGGACTATGGCTACACCTTC. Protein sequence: CASSVDTGLDYGYTF. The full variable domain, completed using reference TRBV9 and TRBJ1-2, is DSGVTQTPKHLITATGQRVTLRCSPRSGDLSVYWYQQSLDQGLQFLIQYYNGEERAKGNILERFSAQQFPDLHSELNLSSLELGDSALYFCASSVDTGLDYGYTFGSGTRLTVV.

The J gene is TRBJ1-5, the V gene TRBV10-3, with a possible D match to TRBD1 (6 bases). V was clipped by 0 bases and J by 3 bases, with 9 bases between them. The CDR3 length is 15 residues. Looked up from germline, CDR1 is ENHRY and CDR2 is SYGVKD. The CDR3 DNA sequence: TGTGCCATCAGTGAGTCCGGGGGGCTCAATCAGCCCCAGCATTTT. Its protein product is CAISESGGLNQPQHF.